Given below is one TCR beta chain in context. Its target antigen remains unknown. It has no much larger one-base neighbor in the sample; base qualities were not kept. The cohort was made up of 666 healthy bone marrow donors. Cohort members were all nominally healthy when sampled, although unrecorded immune exposures were likely present. The donor tested CMV seronegative and was one of the 352 seronegative cohort members. Each donor provided a peripheral blood sample, and peripheral blood mononuclear cells were used for TCR beta sequencing. Genomic DNA was extracted from the blood cell samples with the Qiagen DNeasy Blood Extraction Kit. These data are taken from a study of cytomegalovirus exposure and HLA in healthy donors listed by TCRdb under 2017. For the wider study: According to an earlier analysis of 550 to 750 of the donors, roughly 180 million T cells yielded 117 million unique TCR beta sequences and approximately 300 Gb of sequence data. A later analysis re-analyzed previously published TCR beta repertoires from about 730 donors and added high-resolution HLA genotyping to study TCR occurrence patterns. The study aimed to test whether signatures of past pathogen exposure could be identified by cataloging public T cell receptors. Besides the first cohort of approximately 710 subjects, a separate validation cohort made up of about 120 different subjects was used. Every repertoire in the discovery cohort had been generated on one and the same sequencing platform. Among roughly 370 genotyped donors of the cohort, an average of approximately 230,000 unique TCR beta nucleotide sequences were sequenced per donor, around 20% of them non-productive. Using immunosequencing, the study profiled T cell repertoires from about 650 subjects and related those repertoires to cytomegalovirus serostatus. The study combined high-throughput TCR immunosequencing, statistical association of individual TCRs with disease status, and machine learning to predict cytomegalovirus infection status. Class I and class II HLA loci were covered by the typing at four-digit resolution. An earlier analysis of fewer than 750 of the donors used high-throughput TCR beta sequencing to judge whether each TCR beta V gene segment behaved as functional or pseudogenic. An early release covering 550 to 650 HLA-typed donors comprised roughly 300 gigabases of sequencing data and around 80 million unique TCR sequences. Among the roughly 430 genotyped donors, roughly 80% belonged to the genetic ancestry cluster associated with self-reported Caucasian donors. A later genetic analysis took genome-wide SNP genotypes for about 55% of the 666 donors and used that subset as a discovery cohort. The number of typed donors differed by locus: 629-630 for A, B, C, DRB1 and DQB1; 522 for DQA1; approximately 600 for DPA1; and about 450 for DPB1. The later analysis used no new phenotypic data to find candidate immune exposures, relying instead on TCR beta sequences and their occurrence across donors. Several DR-DQ haplotypes were handled as single units for association and clustering because linkage in the cohort was strong. Donor age, sex, ethnicity and CMV serostatus were compiled alongside the repertoire data. Broader findings and caveats from the paper: Roughly 17 rarely observed V segments, including chromosome 9 orphons, were excluded from the earlier analysis of approximately 600 of the donors because counts were too low. It was suggested by the authors that the approach could potentially be generalized to other disease states and immunological phenotypes. Cytomegalovirus status was reported to be diagnosed by the classifier with high specificity and sensitivity in both the original and validation cohorts. Compared with equally common non-associated chains, HLA-associated TCR beta chains in a later analysis were more clonally expanded and had lower generation probabilities. Correlated functional status among segregating V segments might reflect linkage disequilibrium, but an unknown experimental factor could not be ruled out. The 87-base-pair reads could not distinguish some IMGT-functional V segments, including TRBV6-2 and TRBV6-3, so those segments were excluded. A total of 150 or so TCR beta chains were listed by the study as associated with cytomegalovirus. A further reported finding was that TCR beta sequences accurately predicted the HLA-A and HLA-B alleles for most subjects in the first cohort. Most TCR sequences were seen in very few donors, while some public TCRs were found in many individuals. Assigning TCR associations to individual alleles was difficult when HLA alleles, especially DR and DQ, strongly co-occurred. In vitro tests confirmed that a few of the cytomegalovirus-associated TCR beta chains recognize cytomegalovirus antigens. Broadly in line with IMGT annotations, most TCR beta V segments showed up in productive rearrangements about 87% or about 30% of the time in an earlier analysis of several hundred of the donors. Because HLA typing was unavailable for some donors at each locus, only the typed subset was used in association tests. In a later analysis, TCR association rates were found to vary across HLA loci, with the most associated TCRs seen for DRB1 alleles and the fewest for HLA-C alleles. A cluster of highly shared sequence variants was judged likely to be a technical artifact of the sequencing pipeline. At a false discovery rate of 0.05, a later analysis linked 15,000 to 20,000 TCR beta sequences to specific HLA alleles. Only TCR beta chains were sequenced in this cohort, and the absence of alpha or paired-chain data limited detectable features. Presence/absence analyses assumed roughly uniform sequencing depth across donors, an assumption that may not hold. A later analysis found that most CMV-associated TCR beta chains appeared HLA-restricted, with HLA associations seemingly driven largely by CMV exposure. According to a later analysis, parvovirus B19, influenza, CMV and Epstein-Barr virus appeared linked to several top co-occurrence clusters. For the cohort, immune exposure information was limited to CMV serostatus. A later genetic analysis associated a missense DCLRE1C variant with V-gene and J-gene trimming of TCR beta chains, and an independent cohort replicated the association. A later genetic analysis reported fewer N-insertions in productive TCRs among donors in an Asian-associated ancestry cluster than the roughly 700-donor mean.

V and J are trimmed by 3 bases and 5 bases, and the gene matches miss 10 bases of the junction. From cysteine to phenylalanine, the CDR3 is 16 amino acids long. Only CDR3 DNA is held: 48 bases, read in frame from base 1. The germline V gene yields LGHNA for CDR1 and YNFKEQ for CDR2. Library prep was done by the immunoSEQ multiplex PCR assay. For the multiplex PCR, a mixture combining 60 forward primers for TCR Vbeta segments and 13 reverse primers for TCR Jbeta segments was used. The CDR3 region of rearranged TCR beta genes was amplified from genomic DNA by a multiplex PCR assay. Amplified TCR beta libraries were sequenced as 87-base-pair reads on the Illumina HiSeq System. The paper's data handling went like this. A later analysis counted some 74 million unique TCR beta chains across the 600 to 850 repertoires, and 10 million to 12 million of these chains were shared by at least two donors. A nearest-neighbor algorithm error-corrected the raw reads and collapsed the reads into unique sequences, merging closely related sequences to remove PCR and sequencing errors. To assign V, D and J gene segments, CDR3 sequences were aligned to IMGT reference sequences. Each retained sequence needed at least a six-nucleotide match to both a V gene segment and a J gene segment. A rearrangement was called productive if the CDR3 had no stop codons and remained in frame with V and J, and every other rearrangement was called non-productive. Following IMGT convention, CDR3 was defined as the stretch from the second conserved V-encoded cysteine to the conserved J-encoded phenylalanine. The earlier analysis of about 640 of the donors excluded any sequence lacking an unambiguous match to a single V gene segment. In an earlier analysis of several hundred of the donors, V segments were called functional above 56.7% productive rearrangements and were called segregating when the between-donor standard deviation exceeded 5%. A statistical classification framework was built to diagnose cytomegalovirus status from the catalog of TCR beta chain sequences. In a later analysis, V and J genes were assigned by comparing TCR nucleotide sequences against IMGT/GENE-DB human TR gene sequences. Using the TCRdist pipeline, a later analysis assigned CDR3 sequences along with most-parsimonious VDJ recombination scenarios. In a later analysis, each TCR beta chain was defined by its CDR3 amino acid sequence together with its V-gene family, and reads without a unique V-gene family were excluded. In a later analysis, 500 to 650 highly shared, low-generation-probability nucleotide sequences were removed to address suspected cross-contamination and a sequencing artifact. For each public chain, a later analysis derived a clonal expansion index from normalized ranks of inferred template counts within each repertoire. In a later analysis, generation probabilities were computed using a VDJ recombination model fitted to out-of-frame rearrangements, and the results were checked against IGoR. Hypergeometric tests were used in a later analysis to score TCR-TCR, TCR-HLA and TCR-CMV co-occurrence, with a repertoire-size bias correction applied to the TCR pairs. In a later analysis, false discovery rates were estimated by permuting HLA or CMV assignments 20 times. In a later analysis, co-occurring TCRs were grouped using DBSCAN, with TCRdist sequence similarity added in when clustering inside HLA-allele-positive subsets. Repertoires with fewer than 30,000 or more than 120,000 public chains were left out of co-occurrence clustering, as were four to six repertoires with anomalous nucleotide sharing. Drawn from immuneACCESS, this table holds only the in-frame rearrangements with V and J called that TCRdb kept. Clones are partly lost; checked studies trace under half to an unresolved V gene and leave the rest unexplained. V, J and clone size were drawn from that table, and D and trimming were deduced from the DNA. For this sample the table gives some 140,000 clones, of which almost 80% were detected only once. In total, the top ten clones hold about 1% of the sample.

The sequence derives from a man younger than 30 in good health and CMV-seronegative. Recombination connected TRBV4-2 to TRBJ1-2; TRBD1 agrees with 9 junctional bases. Source material: PBMCs. CDR3 protein: CASSQEVGQGRYGYTF. The DNA sequence is TGTGCCAGCAGCCAGGAAGTTGGACAGGGGCGATATGGCTACACCTTC.